This TCR beta chain was retrieved from a study of blood T cells in healthy people across ages. Findings of the study overall: Donors of long life had a larger count of naive CD4+ cells and greater diversity than aged donors. Leaving the PBMCs unsorted stopped any conclusive comparison of naive versus antigen-experienced cells.

Each sample yielded at least 6 million isolated PBMCs. There were at least 6 micrograms of total RNA extracted from every sample. The germline gives CDR1 MNHEY, CDR2 SVGAGI. The CDR3 sequence is 15 residues long. V lost 7 bases and J lost 4; bases outside the gene matches: 11. With a J-beta primer mix and a sample-barcoded 5' primer, a second PCR ran about 6 to 11 cycles. Via MiXCR, TCRdb re-called the 5' RACE reads, giving one row per CDR3 protein. The data show some 900,000 distinct CDR3 sequences, roughly 48% seen once. This clonotype showed up just a few times. Its antigen is undetermined. The clonotype originates from a man in his thirties or forties in good health. The chain combines TRBV6-5 with TRBJ2-5; 8 bases match TRBD1. The source material was blood. The CDR3 sequence is CASNSRTGSIETQYF. The DNA for the CDR3 is TGTGCCAGCAACTCAAGGACAGGGTCGATAGAGACCCAGTACTTC.